This T cell receptor (beta chain) came from a study of blood T cell repertoires in COVID-19. In germline, CDR1 is MNHEY, CDR2 SVGAGI. V dropped 1 base and J dropped 6; count of bases not matched to a gene: 3. CDR3 length: 15 amino acids. The table came from immunoSEQ multiplex PCR; TCRdb's copy has only in-frame clones and leaves some out. In the table there are around 140,000 clones, over 75% of which are singletons. The count of this clone is one. Patients of the Seattle cohort, enrolled during active infection, were followed longitudinally. This receptor was identified in a man aged 18 to 30 with COVID-19, enrolled during active disease. The sample comprised peripheral blood. The chain employs TRBV6-5 and TRBJ1-2; 12 bases map to TRBD1. Written as DNA, the CDR3 is TGTGCCAGCAGTTACTGGGACAGGGGGCTGGATGGCTACACCTTC. Its protein product is CASSYWDRGLDGYTF.